This entry concerns a single T cell receptor (beta chain). Its specificity is unknown. The V and J ends lost 7 bases and 2 bases respectively, with 14 bases between them. The V gene's germline CDR1 is SQVTM and CDR2 ANQGSEA. The CDR3 consists of 13 residues. TCRdb's table, derived via immunoSEQ multiplex PCR, lists solely in-frame clones and lacks some. The table records over 25,000 clones, approximately 86% of them present only once. This entry belongs to a study of T cells in localized non-small cell lung cancer. Points from the study as a whole: Tumor samples were not multi-region, leaving intratumor heterogeneity unexcluded. There were a median about 53 of the top 100 tumor clones appearing in adjacent lung.

The chain links TRBV29-1 to TRBJ2-5, with D unclear. The clonotype comes from a male donor aged 60 or over with stage I lung adenocarcinoma. The specimen was peripheral blood, collected before any cancer treatment. This CDR3 reads CSGRTGYQETQYF. Written as DNA, the CDR3 is TGCAGCGGACGGACGGGTTATCAAGAGACCCAGTACTTC.